The 20 T cell receptor beta chains listed next were all sequenced from one sample in a study of blood T cell repertoires in COVID-19. Using immunoSEQ multiplex PCR, the repertoire was profiled, and TCRdb retains in-frame clones only, with some absent. This sample has 300,000 to 450,000 clones, with 88% found just once. Input material: PBMCs or T cells enriched from blood (not recorded which). These receptors all come from a woman aged 18 to 35 who had recovered from COVID-19.

This sequence joins TRBV19 and TRBJ1-4; 9 nucleotides agree with TRBD1. CDR1 is LNHDA and CDR2 is SQIVND in the germline V gene (reference sequence). The CDR3 totals 14 residues. V trimming: 3 bases; J trimming: 5 bases; junction bases outside the gene matches: 1. The CDR3 loop is CASSMGTGNEKLFF. CDR3 nucleotides: TGTGCCAGTAGTATGGGGACAGGGAATGAAAAACTGTTTTTT.

The rearrangement uses TRBV27 and TRBJ2-7; maybe TRBD1 (6 bases). Trimming left V 5 bases short and J 3 bases short, with 14 bases between. Germline assignment: CDR1 MNHEY and CDR2 SMNVEV (reference sequence). CDR3 length: 14 residues. CDR3 DNA sequence: TGTGCCAGCAGTCTACAGGGAGCGGTCTACGAGCAGTACTTC. It codes for CASSLQGAVYEQYF.

V gene TRBV4-1 combines with J gene TRBJ1-2; TRBD1 matches 7 bases. This CDR3 is 16 amino acids long. Germline V lookup: CDR1 MGHRA, CDR2 YSYEKL. V lost 0 bases to trimming and J lost 4 bases; unmatched junction nucleotides: 8. The CDR3 DNA sequence: TGCGCCAGCAGCCAAGATCCCACAGGGGCGTCCTATGGCTACACCTTC. Amino acids: CASSQDPTGASYGYTF.

With regard to this clone: The germline gene is not matched at one end of the junction; a read error may be the cause. J is TRBJ2-5 and V is TRBV6-1; TRBD1 might be the D (5 bases). The CDR3 has 17 amino acids. The germline CDR1 and CDR2 sequences are MNHNS and SASEGT. CDR3 in DNA: TGTGCCAGCAGTGAATCCCCCCGAGCAGGGCCCCAAGGGACCCAGTACTTC. It yields the protein CASSESPRAGPQGTQYF.

Ten or more counts support this clone. This sequence joins TRBV4-2 and TRBJ2-1; D may be TRBD1 (5 bases). This CDR3 contains 15 residues. CDR1 and CDR2 from the germline V gene are LGHNA and YNFKEQ. V gave up 5 bases and J gave up 3 bases, with 14 bases separating them. The CDR3 sequence is CASSRGINRYNEQFF. As DNA, the CDR3 is TGTGCCAGCAGCAGGGGAATAAACCGCTACAATGAGCAGTTCTTC.

Regarding this clone: The germline gene is not matched at one end of the junction; a read error may be the cause. This chain links TRBV7-7 with TRBJ1-3; D gene ambiguous. This CDR3 has 15 amino acids. Per the germline V gene, CDR1 is SSHAT and CDR2 is FNYEAQ (reference sequence). The CDR3 loop reads CASSLDYGSGNTIYF. CDR3 coding DNA: TGTGCTAGCAGCTTAGATTACGGCTCTGGAAACACCATATATTTT.

This chain links TRBV19 with TRBJ1-5; TRBD1 is a possible D gene (5 bases). Germline V gene sequence: CDR1 LNHDA, CDR2 SQIVND (reference sequence). Trimming shortened V by 7 bases and J by 8 bases, and 15 bases separated the two germline ends. The CDR3 covers 13 residues. CDR3 bases: TGTGCCAGTAACAAGGGGCTGAGGAAGCCCCAGCATTTT. It encodes CASNKGLRKPQHF.

The rearrangement joins TRBV2 to TRBJ2-1; D is unresolved. There are 16 residues in the CDR3. The V end was cut by 2 bases, the J end by 0 bases, with 11 bases between. The germline V gene encodes CDR1 SNHLY and CDR2 FYNNEI. The CDR3 DNA reads TGTGCCAGCAGTGAACTCAGACGAGGCTCCTACAATGAGCAGTTCTTC. Protein sequence: CASSELRRGSYNEQFF.

The rearrangement joins TRBV28 to TRBJ1-2; TRBD1 is a possible D gene (6 bases). V dropped 4 bases and J dropped 4 bases, with 13 bases sitting between them. The CDR3 runs to 14 residues. Per the germline V gene, CDR1 is MDHEN and CDR2 is SYDVKM. DNA of the CDR3: TGTGCCAGCAGTTCCCGGGACAACGGCTATGGCTACACCTTC. This translates into CASSSRDNGYGYTF.

CDR3 protein: CASRGAIGKTEAFF. The CDR3 DNA follows: TGTGCCAGCAGAGGGGCGATAGGGAAAACTGAAGCTTTCTTT. The chain carries TRBV2 and TRBJ1-1; tentatively, D is TRBD1 (5 bases). There are 14 residues in the CDR3. V shed 6 bases and J shed 5 bases, with 16 bases lying between them. From germline, CDR1 is SNHLY and CDR2 FYNNEI.

V gene TRBV5-1 combines with J gene TRBJ2-3, with a possible D match to TRBD2 (7 bases). The ends were cut back, 4 bases at V and 2 bases at J, with 11 bases in the middle. The CDR3 extends over 14 amino acids. CDR1 and CDR2 from the germline V gene are SGHRS and YFSETQ. In nucleotides, the CDR3 is TGCGCCAGCAGCAACGGGGGGCCCACAGATACGCAGTATTTT. Translation: CASSNGGPTDTQYF.

The chain couples TRBV27 to TRBJ1-2; TRBD1 agrees at 8 bases. V was clipped by 4 bases and J by 2 bases; unmatched bases: 9. Germline V lookup: CDR1 MNHEY, CDR2 SMNVEV (reference sequence). The CDR3 has 16 amino acids. Here the CDR3 DNA reads TGTGCCAGCAGTTACCCCAGGACAGGGTTGAACTATGGCTACACCTTC. Protein sequence: CASSYPRTGLNYGYTF.

On this clone itself: At the DNA level, this CDR3 is encoded by other sequences in the same sample as well. CDR3 DNA sequence: TGTGCCAGCAGCCAAGCAGGTGGGGAAGCTTTCTTT. It translates to CASSQAGGEAFF. This sequence joins TRBV14 and TRBJ1-1, with D unresolved. The germline gives CDR1 SGHDN, CDR2 FVKESK. Trimming took 1 base from V and 8 from J, leaving 8 bases between them. This CDR3 comprises 12 residues.

This chain connects TRBV3-1 (or the pseudogene TRBV3-2) to TRBJ2-4; 10 bases fit TRBD1. The CDR3 has 13 amino acids. V lost 6 bases to trimming and J lost 4 bases; unmatched junction nucleotides: 0. Germline V gene data show CDR1 as LGHDT and CDR2 as YNNKEL (reference sequence). DNA for the CDR3: TGTGCCAGCAGGGGACAGGGGAAAAACATTCAGTACTTC. Its protein product is CASRGQGKNIQYF.

The V gene is TRBV5-4, the J gene TRBJ1-3; a weak D match, TRBD1 (6 bases). The CDR3 is 14 residues long. The ends were cut back, 4 bases at V and 0 bases at J, with 8 bases in the middle. Looked up from germline, CDR1 is SGHNT and CDR2 is YYREEE (reference sequence). Written as DNA, the CDR3 is TGTGCCAGCAGCCAGGACAGCTCTGGAAACACCATATATTTT. Translated, it gives CASSQDSSGNTIYF.

This chain uses TRBV6-5 with TRBJ2-1; 7 bases are a match to TRBD2. The germline V gene has CDR1 MNHEY and CDR2 SVGAGI. The CDR3 is 14 residues long. V lost 2 bases, J lost 7 bases, and 5 bases stayed unmatched. CDR3: CASSYSLAENEQFF. The DNA for the CDR3 is TGTGCCAGCAGTTACAGCCTAGCGGAAAATGAGCAGTTCTTC.

The V gene is TRBV29-1, the J gene TRBJ2-3, with TRBD2 matching 12 bases. Germline CDR1 reads SQVTM; CDR2 reads ANQGSEA. CDR3 length: 14 amino acids. The trim removed 7 bases at V and 1 base at J, leaving 3 bases unmatched. The CDR3 DNA sequence: TGCAGCGCGCGGACTAGCGGGGGCACAGATACGCAGTATTTT. It translates to CSARTSGGTDTQYF.

This clone was counted once. This chain connects TRBV21-1 to TRBJ1-5; the table gives TRBD1 as D, unverified against the DNA. TRBV21-1 is reported as a pseudogene. There are 17 residues in the CDR3. The CDR3 sequence: CASSIGARSHSNQPQHF. In DNA form, the CDR3 reads TGTGCCAGCAGCATAGGGGCGCGCAGCCATAGCAATCAGCCCCAGCATTTT.

The chain joins TRBV7-2 to TRBJ1-6; 10 bases fit TRBD1. Germline V gives CDR1 SGHTA, CDR2 FQGNSA. V was pared by 5 bases and J by 9 bases, with 13 bases of the junction left unmatched. The CDR3 runs 17 residues. This CDR3 reads CASSPVPGQGFGSPLHF. In nucleotides, the CDR3 is TGTGCCAGCAGCCCAGTCCCGGGACAGGGGTTCGGTTCACCCCTCCACTTT.

The CDR3 DNA is TGCGCCAGCAGCCAAACCGGGTCAGGGGGCTACAATGAGCAGTTCTTC. Its protein product is CASSQTGSGGYNEQFF. The chain links TRBV4-1 to TRBJ2-1; 7 bases match TRBD1. CDR1 and CDR2 (germline): MGHRA, YSYEKL. The junction had 7 bases not matched to a gene; V was cut back by 2 bases and J by 3 bases. This CDR3 region has 16 residues.